These 8 T cell receptor beta chains came from one sample sequenced in a study of blood T cell repertoires in COVID-19. The repertoire was sequenced with immunoSEQ multiplex PCR; TCRdb's copy has only in-frame clones and lacks some. Among approximately 280,000 clones, 80% to 95% were seen once, and the ten largest hold 6.5% to 8%. The sample comprised peripheral blood. All receptors come from a woman aged 25 to 39 with COVID-19, enrolled during active disease.

The chain carries TRBV6-6 and TRBJ2-2; possible D gene TRBD2, 6 bases. This CDR3 is built from 15 residues. From germline, CDR1 is MNHNY and CDR2 SVGAGI (reference sequence). V was shortened by 6 bases and J by 3 bases, with 14 bases between the two germline ends. CDR3 DNA: TGTGCCAGCAGACCCGGGACTGGAGACACCGGGGAGCTGTTTTTT. This encodes CASRPGTGDTGELFF.

The rearrangement joins TRBV6-1 to TRBJ2-1; a possible D gene is TRBD1 (7 bases). The CDR3 runs to 16 residues. V lost 1 base and J lost 8, with 18 bases in between. Per germline, CDR1 MNHNS and CDR2 SASEGT. CDR3 region: CASSEGQGASGDEQFF. CDR3 in DNA: TGTGCCAGCAGTGAAGGACAGGGTGCCTCGGGAGATGAGCAGTTCTTC.

The CDR3 loop is CASSPIDTDPRNTIYF. The CDR3, as DNA: TGCGCCAGCAGCCCCATAGACACCGACCCAAGAAACACCATATATTTT. This sequence joins TRBV5-1 and TRBJ1-3; D unclear. Trimming pared 4 bases from V and 5 bases from J, leaving 19 bases between. Germline V gives CDR1 SGHRS, CDR2 YFSETQ. The CDR3 is 16 residues long.

This chain links TRBV7-9 with TRBJ1-4; possibly TRBD1 for D (5 bases). Trimming cost V 2 bases and J 8 bases, with 15 bases left between them. Germline CDR1 SEHNR, CDR2 FQNEAQ (reference sequence). This CDR3 contains 15 residues. CDR3 sequence: CASSLSDRALEKLFF. The CDR3 nucleotides are TGTGCCAGCAGCTTATCCGACAGAGCTCTAGAAAAACTGTTTTTT.

The chain employs TRBV6-5 and TRBJ2-3, with 8 positions matching TRBD1. Looked up from germline, CDR1 is MNHEY and CDR2 is SVGAGI. Unmatched junction bases numbered 13, after V lost 11 bases and J lost 6 bases. The CDR3 totals 14 residues. CDR3 sequence: CAGQGPVRGDTQYF. The CDR3 region has the DNA TGTGCCGGACAGGGCCCAGTTAGGGGCGATACGCAGTATTTT.

The chain has TRBV19 and TRBJ1-1; D is unresolved. Germline loops: CDR1 LNHDA, CDR2 SQIVND (reference sequence). The CDR3 loop spans 13 amino acids. Trimming left V 3 bases short and J 10 bases short, with 15 bases between. The CDR3 DNA sequence: TGTGCCAGTAGTATCCCGGGAACCGCGGGAGCTTTCTTT. Residues: CASSIPGTAGAFF.

The chain has TRBV28 and TRBJ1-6; D unclear. Between the trimmed V and J ends, which lost 3 bases and 8 bases, there was a span of 5 bases. CDR1 is MDHEN and CDR2 is SYDVKM in the germline V gene. The CDR3 runs to 12 residues. The CDR3 sequence is CASSFKYSPLHF. DNA for the CDR3: TGTGCCAGCAGTTTTAAATATTCACCCCTCCACTTT.

The chain is built from TRBV12-3 or TRBV12-4 and TRBJ2-7; D perhaps matches TRBD1 (6 bases). V was trimmed by 6 bases and J by 2 bases, leaving 8 bases between them. This CDR3 is built from 12 residues. This chain's CDR3 is CASSGQTYEQYF. The CDR3 DNA reads TGTGCCAGCAGCGGACAGACCTACGAGCAGTACTTC.